This TCR beta chain was sequenced for a study of beta chain features in type 1 diabetes. Whole-study findings and limits: Using cDNA template may skew counts toward highly expressing activated cells.

This CDR3 is built from 15 residues. Germline assignment: CDR1 SGHTA and CDR2 FQGNSA. Trimming pared 0 bases from V and 0 bases from J, leaving 6 bases between. Sorting with CD45RO/CCR7/CD25/CD127/CD95/CD27 yielded naive, central memory, regulatory and stem-like memory CD4+ cells. Concerning this clone: Its cognate antigen is unknown. The same CDR3 arises from other DNA sequences in this sample as well.

All of the isolated RNA was reverse transcribed, so expressed TCRB transcripts were sequenced. Libraries were prepared by immunoSEQ multiplex PCR; TCRdb keeps only in-frame clonotypes and omits some of them. The sample records around 500,000 clones, about an eighth being singletons. Sequencing input: naive CD4+ T cells from blood. V usage is TRBV7-2 and J usage is TRBJ2-1, with no clear D. This TCR was sampled from a woman under 30 in good health. This CDR3 reads CASSLAVSSYNEQFF. The CDR3 DNA reads TGTGCCAGCAGCTTAGCTGTGAGCTCCTACAATGAGCAGTTCTTC.